The source of this T cell receptor (beta chain) is a study of cytomegalovirus exposure and HLA in healthy donors. Study conclusions and caveats: About 87% or about 30% of the time was how often most TCR beta V segments were productive, according to an earlier analysis.

This clone was detected a few times. Its antigen is still unknown. The CDR3 extends over 13 amino acids. The germline V gene encodes CDR1 SQVTM and CDR2 ANQGSEA. The trim removed 6 bases at V and 5 bases at J, leaving 8 bases unmatched. The PCR was carried out with 60 Vbeta primers and 13 Jbeta primers. Generated by immunoSEQ multiplex PCR, the TCRdb table keeps only in-frame clones and is missing some. Of 95,000 to 100,000 clones in the sample, approximately 79% were seen once. The receptor comes from a male donor in good health and CMV-seronegative. Sequencing was performed on PBMCs. The rearrangement links TRBV29-1 to TRBJ1-1; TRBD1 agrees at 8 bases. The CDR3 DNA reads TGCAGCGTAAAACAGGGGGATGGAACTGAAGCTTTCTTT. This gives the protein CSVKQGDGTEAFF.